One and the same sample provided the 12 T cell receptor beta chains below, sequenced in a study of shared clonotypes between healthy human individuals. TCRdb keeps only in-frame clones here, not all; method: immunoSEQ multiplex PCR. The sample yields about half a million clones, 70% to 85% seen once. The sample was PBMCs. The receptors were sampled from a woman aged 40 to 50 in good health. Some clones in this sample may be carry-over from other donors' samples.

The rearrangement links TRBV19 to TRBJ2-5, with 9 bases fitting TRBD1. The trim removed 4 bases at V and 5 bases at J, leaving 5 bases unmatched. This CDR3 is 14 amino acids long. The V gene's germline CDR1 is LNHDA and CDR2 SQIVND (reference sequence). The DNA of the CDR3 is TGTGCCAGTAGTACGGACAGGGGAGGGGAGACCCAGTACTTC. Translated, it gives CASSTDRGGETQYF.

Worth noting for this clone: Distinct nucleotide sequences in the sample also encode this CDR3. Here the CDR3 reads CASDQGYEQYF. In nucleotides, the CDR3 is TGTGCCAGTGACCAGGGCTACGAGCAGTACTTC. J is TRBJ2-7 and V is TRBV19; a weak D match, TRBD1 (5 bases). Germline V gene sequence: CDR1 LNHDA, CDR2 SQIVND (reference sequence). The length of the CDR3 is 11 residues. Trimming stripped 8 bases from V and 3 bases from J, with 8 bases between.

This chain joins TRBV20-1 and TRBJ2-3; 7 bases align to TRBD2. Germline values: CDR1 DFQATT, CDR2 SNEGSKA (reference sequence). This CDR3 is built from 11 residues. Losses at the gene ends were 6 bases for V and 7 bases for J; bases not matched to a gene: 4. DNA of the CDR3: TGCAGTGCAGGACTAGGGCATACGCAGTATTTT. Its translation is CSAGLGHTQYF.

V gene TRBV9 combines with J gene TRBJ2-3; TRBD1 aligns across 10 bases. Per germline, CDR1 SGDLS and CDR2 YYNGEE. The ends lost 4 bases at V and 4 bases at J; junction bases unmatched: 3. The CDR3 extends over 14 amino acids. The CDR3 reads CASSLGTGADTQYF. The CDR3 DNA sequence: TGTGCCAGCAGCTTAGGGACAGGGGCAGATACGCAGTATTTT.

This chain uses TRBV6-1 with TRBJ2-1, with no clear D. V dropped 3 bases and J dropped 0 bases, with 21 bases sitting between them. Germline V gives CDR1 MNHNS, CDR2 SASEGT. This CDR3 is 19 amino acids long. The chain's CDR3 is CASSDTSWAAKSSYNEQFF. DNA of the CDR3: TGTGCCAGCAGTGACACCTCCTGGGCAGCTAAAAGCTCCTACAATGAGCAGTTCTTC.

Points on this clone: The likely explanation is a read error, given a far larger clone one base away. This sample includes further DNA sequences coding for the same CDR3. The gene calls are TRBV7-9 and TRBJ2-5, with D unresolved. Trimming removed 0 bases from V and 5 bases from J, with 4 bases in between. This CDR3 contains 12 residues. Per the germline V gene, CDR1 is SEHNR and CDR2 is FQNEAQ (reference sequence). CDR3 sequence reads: CASSLAIETQYF. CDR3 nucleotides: TGTGCCAGCAGCTTAGCTATCGAGACCCAGTACTTC.

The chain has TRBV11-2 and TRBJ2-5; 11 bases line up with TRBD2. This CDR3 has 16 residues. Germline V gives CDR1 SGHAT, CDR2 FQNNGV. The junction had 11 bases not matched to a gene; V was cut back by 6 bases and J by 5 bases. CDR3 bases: TGTGCCAGCAGACGAGTAGCGGGAGGGCCAGGGGAGACCCAGTACTTC. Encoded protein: CASRRVAGGPGETQYF.

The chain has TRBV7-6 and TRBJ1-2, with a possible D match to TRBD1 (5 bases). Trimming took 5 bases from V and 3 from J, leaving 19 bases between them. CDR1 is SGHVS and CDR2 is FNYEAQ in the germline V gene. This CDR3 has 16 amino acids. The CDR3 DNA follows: TGTGCCAGCAGCCCCTACCTCGGCGGGGCTGACTATGGCTACACCTTC. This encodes CASSPYLGGADYGYTF.

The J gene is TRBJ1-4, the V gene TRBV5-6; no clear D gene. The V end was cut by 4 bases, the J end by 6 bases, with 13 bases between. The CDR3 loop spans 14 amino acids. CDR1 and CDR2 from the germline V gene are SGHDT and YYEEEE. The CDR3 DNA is TGTGCCAGCAGCCCCCCGGGGATAGATGAAAAACTGTTTTTT. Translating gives CASSPPGIDEKLFF.

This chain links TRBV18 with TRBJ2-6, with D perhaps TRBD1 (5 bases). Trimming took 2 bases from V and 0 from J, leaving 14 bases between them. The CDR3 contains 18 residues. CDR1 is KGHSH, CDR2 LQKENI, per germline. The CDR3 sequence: CASSPTQGISSGANVLTF. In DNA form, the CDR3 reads TGTGCCAGCTCACCAACGCAGGGAATCAGCTCTGGGGCCAACGTCCTGACTTTC. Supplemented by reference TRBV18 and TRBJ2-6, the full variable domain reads NAGVMQNPRHLVRRRGQEARLRCSPMKGHSHVYWYRQLPEEGLKFMVYLQKENIIDESGMPKERFSAEFPKEGPSILRIQQVVRGDSAAYFCASSPTQGISSGANVLTFGAGSRLTVL.

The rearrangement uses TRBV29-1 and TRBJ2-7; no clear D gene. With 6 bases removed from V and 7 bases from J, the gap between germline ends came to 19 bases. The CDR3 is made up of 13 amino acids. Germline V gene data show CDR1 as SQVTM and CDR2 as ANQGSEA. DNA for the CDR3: TGCAGCGTAGGAAAGGGCCCAGCACTAGAGCAGTACTTC. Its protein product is CSVGKGPALEQYF.

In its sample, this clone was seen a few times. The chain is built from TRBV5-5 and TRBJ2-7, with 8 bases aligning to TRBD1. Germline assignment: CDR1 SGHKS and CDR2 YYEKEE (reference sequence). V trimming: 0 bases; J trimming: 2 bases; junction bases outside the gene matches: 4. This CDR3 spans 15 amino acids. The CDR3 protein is CASSLALTGAYEQYF. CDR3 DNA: TGTGCCAGCAGCTTGGCCCTGACAGGGGCCTACGAGCAGTACTTC.